Following are 14 T cell receptor beta chains from one sample sequenced in a study of brain T cells in children with intractable seizures. Time point reported: blood from clinic visit 5 months post-surgery; TSC patient then seizure free. Here immunoSEQ multiplex PCR was the method, and the copy in TCRdb shows in-frame clones only, minus some. The sample has about 320,000 clones; 93% are singletons. Sequencing was performed on peripheral blood, taken roughly 5 months after surgery. These receptors were taken from a boy under two years old with tuberous sclerosis and intractable seizures.

The V gene is TRBV6-2 or TRBV6-3, the J gene TRBJ1-5, with D tentatively TRBD1 (5 bases). With 6 bases removed from V and 0 bases from J, the gap between germline ends came to 18 bases. Germline V gene sequence: CDR1 MNHEY, CDR2 SVGEGT. This CDR3 region has 17 residues. DNA of the CDR3: TGTGCCAGCAGCCCTGGGGGACCGGGAGATAGCAATCAGCCCCAGCATTTT. Its translation: CASSPGGPGDSNQPQHF.

The V and J genes are TRBV7-2 and TRBJ1-2, with D possibly matching TRBD1 (6 bases). Germline assignment: CDR1 SGHTA and CDR2 FQGNSA. The CDR3 runs 13 residues. V shed 4 bases and J shed 5 bases, with 11 bases lying between them. CDR3 amino acids: CASSYDRKYGYTF. Here the CDR3 DNA reads TGTGCCAGCAGCTACGACAGGAAATATGGCTACACCTTC.

This CDR3 is CASSLGRDSYEQYF. For the CDR3, the DNA is TGTGCCAGCAGCTTAGGACGGGACAGCTACGAGCAGTACTTC. The chain couples TRBV11-1 to TRBJ2-7; 7 bases are a match to TRBD1. There are 14 residues in the CDR3. Germline CDR1 is SGHAT and CDR2 is FQDESV (reference sequence). The V gene end was trimmed by 1 base and the J gene end by 3 bases; junction bases not matched to a gene: 3.

The chain is built from TRBV29-1 and TRBJ2-1; D gene uncertain. CDR1 and CDR2 (germline): SQVTM, ANQGSEA. V was shortened by 5 bases and J by 10 bases, with 12 bases between the two germline ends. The CDR3 extends over 11 amino acids. Here the CDR3 reads CSVLEHGEQFF. In DNA form, the CDR3 reads TGCAGCGTTCTCGAACATGGGGAGCAGTTCTTC.

V gene TRBV4-2 combines with J gene TRBJ1-2; unclear D gene. This CDR3 has 15 amino acids. Trimming shortened V by 0 bases and J by 4 bases, and 12 bases separated the two germline ends. Germline CDR1 LGHNA, CDR2 YNFKEQ. Written as DNA, the CDR3 is TGTGCCAGCAGCCAAGACGACCAGGCCACCTATGGCTACACCTTC. Its translation is CASSQDDQATYGYTF.

This clone has just a few counts. The chain joins TRBV29-1 to TRBJ1-1; 7 nucleotides agree with TRBD1. The CDR3 runs to 15 residues. Trimming at V came to 2 bases and at J to 4 bases, leaving 10 bases not matched to a gene. Germline loops: CDR1 SQVTM, CDR2 ANQGSEA. CDR3 coding DNA: TGCAGCGTTGAAAGGGGGCGCGGTGGGTCCACTGAAGCTTTCTTT. It yields the protein CSVERGRGGSTEAFF.

The rearrangement joins TRBV13 to TRBJ1-5; tentative D call: TRBD1 (5 bases). Looked up from germline, CDR1 is PRHDT and CDR2 is FYEKMQ (reference sequence). CDR3 size: 14 residues. Trimming shortened V by 0 bases and J by 7 bases, and 10 bases separated the two germline ends. This CDR3 is CASSLGAGTQPQHF. CDR3 in DNA: TGTGCCAGCAGCTTAGGTGCAGGGACCCAGCCCCAGCATTTT.

This clone was seen once. J is TRBJ2-7 and V is TRBV19; D is perhaps TRBD1 (6 bases). The CDR3 consists of 17 residues. Per the germline V gene, CDR1 is LNHDA and CDR2 is SQIVND (reference sequence). The V end was cut by 2 bases, the J end by 2 bases, with 19 bases between. In nucleotides, the CDR3 is TGTGCCAGTAGTATAAGTTGGGACACACCCTCTCCCTACGAGCAGTACTTC. This gives the protein CASSISWDTPSPYEQYF.

The chain uses TRBV24-1 and TRBJ2-3; 7 nucleotides line up with TRBD2. The V and J ends lost 1 base and 6 bases, in that order; junction bases with no gene match: 9. The V gene's germline CDR1 is KGHDR and CDR2 SFDVKD. CDR3 length: 16 amino acids. The DNA of the CDR3 is TGTGCCACCAGTGATTTCCAGCGGGACCCAATGGATACGCAGTATTTT. Its protein is CATSDFQRDPMDTQYF.

This chain uses TRBV14 with TRBJ1-1; perhaps TRBD1 as D (5 bases). Trimming removed 4 bases at V and 1 base at J, with 13 bases between. Germline CDR1 and CDR2: SGHDN and FVKESK. The CDR3 runs 15 residues. The CDR3 spells CASSPLGGKNTEAFF. Written as DNA, the CDR3 is TGTGCCAGCAGCCCCCTGGGGGGGAAGAACACTGAAGCTTTCTTT.

This chain connects TRBV7-2 to TRBJ2-1, with TRBD2 matching 10 bases. CDR1 and CDR2 (germline): SGHTA, FQGNSA. CDR3 length: 15 amino acids. V shed 4 bases and J 0 bases; nucleotides not matched to a gene: 0. The CDR3 protein is CASSWTSGSYNEQFF. Written as DNA, the CDR3 is TGTGCCAGCAGCTGGACTAGCGGCTCCTACAATGAGCAGTTCTTC.

The chain recombines TRBV29-1 with TRBJ2-1, with 7 bases fitting TRBD2. With 3 bases clipped from V and 3 bases from J, the junction kept 14 bases outside the gene matches. From germline, CDR1 is SQVTM and CDR2 ANQGSEA. The CDR3 totals 17 residues. The CDR3 nucleotides read TGCAGCGTTGACGGACTAGTAGATAGCCACAACTACAATGAGCAGTTCTTC. This encodes CSVDGLVDSHNYNEQFF.

The V and J genes are TRBV24-1 and TRBJ1-2; TRBD1 aligns across 7 bases. CDR1 KGHDR and CDR2 SFDVKD come from the germline V gene. The CDR3 is made up of 14 amino acids. Trimming at V came to 3 bases and at J to 4 bases, leaving 4 bases not matched to a gene. CDR3 protein: CATSDTDRVYGYTF. The DNA of the CDR3 is TGTGCCACCAGTGATACTGACAGGGTCTATGGCTACACCTTC.

The chain carries TRBV28 and TRBJ2-5; the D gene is possibly TRBD2 (6 bases). Germline-derived CDR1 and CDR2 are MDHEN and SYDVKM. This CDR3 region has 14 residues. V was shortened by 2 bases and J by 5 bases, with 12 bases between the two germline ends. The DNA for the CDR3 is TGTGCCAGCAGTTTACGGGCTAGCGAGGAGACCCAGTACTTC. Translating it yields CASSLRASEETQYF.